This record concerns one T cell receptor beta chain sequence. Source study methods: Reference gene primer amplification gave estimated nucleated cell counts. The protocol was immunoSEQ multiplex PCR, while the TCRdb copy is restricted to in-frame clones and leaves out a portion. V and J calls and clone size are copied from that table; D and trimming were computed from the DNA. In the table there are over 60,000 clones, more than 75% of which are singletons. Germline CDR1 and CDR2: ENHRY and SYGVKD. With V trimmed by 11 bases and J by 0 bases, 7 bases remained unmatched. The CDR3 extends over 14 amino acids. These data originate in a study of blood T cell repertoires in COVID-19. Study-level background: Material from acute and convalescent COVID-19 was sourced from the United States, Italy and Spain. Nucleic acid was either cDNA or gDNA, and it came from T cells, B-cell-depleted T cells, or PBMCs.

This sequence was found in a human donor in a cohort sampled during active COVID-19. The chain couples TRBV10-3 to TRBJ1-3; 7 bases are a match to TRBD1. The sequencing input was peripheral blood. The CDR3 spells CASGAGGSGNTIYF. The CDR3 DNA reads as TGTGCCTCAGGGGCAGGGGGCTCTGGAAACACCATATATTTT.